This T cell receptor (beta chain) was recorded in a study of blood T cell repertoires in COVID-19. As for the study in general: Material from acute and convalescent COVID-19 was sourced from the United States, Italy and Spain.

Researchers sorted participants into cohorts using their self-reported clinical history. Either two negative PCRs, clearance, or symptom resolution qualified Cohort 3 donors as recovered. In the study's own analysis: It was from reference gene primer amplification that nucleated cell counts were estimated. Clones were sequenced by immunoSEQ multiplex PCR, and TCRdb holds only the in-frame ones, with some missing. Clone size and the V and J calls come from that table; the DNA yielded D and trimming. Of 190,000 or so clones in the sample, more than 80% were seen once. This clone occurred a few times. This CDR3 comprises 15 residues. Trimming took off 4 bases at V and 5 bases at J, with 18 bases between the two ends. CDR1 is SGHRS and CDR2 is YFSETQ in the germline V gene.

This sequence originates from a man aged 25-40 years who had recovered from COVID-19. Sequencing used PBMCs or T cells enriched from blood (not recorded which). The gene calls are TRBV5-1 and TRBJ2-5, with D possibly TRBD1 on 6 matching bases. This CDR3 is CASSGETGRGETQYF. The CDR3 DNA is TGCGCCAGCAGCGGTGAAACGGGCAGGGGCGAGACCCAGTACTTC.